The T cell receptor (beta chain) under discussion was sequenced for a study of OX40 agonist ivuxolimab in advanced cancers. Study in general: Past anti-PD-1, anti-PD-L1 or anti-CTLA-4 therapy was accepted, and 40% to 50% had received some. Study-level results: The study found that CD8+ T cells averaged more expanded clones than CD4+.

As regards this clone: Its antigen is not identified.

In germline, CDR1 is MNHNS, CDR2 SASEGT. This CDR3 has 13 amino acids. V dropped 6 bases and J dropped 5 bases, with 10 bases sitting between them. Some clones are missing from TCRdb's copy, which holds only in-frame ones; the method was immunoSEQ multiplex PCR. The table includes 25,000 to 35,000 clones, approximately 81% detected once. Exclusion of a patient followed from autoimmune disease history or systemic immunosuppression. The TCR originated in an adult with an advanced solid tumor such as melanoma, head and neck, liver or kidney cancer. The material sequenced was CD4+ or CD8+ T cells sorted from blood, taken in a trial of the OX40 agonist ivuxolimab. V and J are TRBV6-1 and TRBJ2-2; a weak D match, TRBD1 (6 bases). The CDR3 spells CASRPGQTGELFF. CDR3 coding DNA: TGTGCCAGCAGGCCCGGACAGACCGGGGAGCTGTTTTTT.